These 2 T cell receptor beta chains came from one sample sequenced in a study of blood T cell repertoires in COVID-19. Profiled with immunoSEQ multiplex PCR; TCRdb holds only in-frame clones, not every one. The sample has hundreds of thousands of clones; more than 75% are singletons. The specimen sequenced was PBMCs or T cells enriched from blood (not recorded which). These TCRs come from a woman aged 50 to 60 who had recovered from COVID-19.

V is TRBV11-2 and J is TRBJ1-2; 9 bases agree with TRBD1. The V and J ends lost 5 bases and 4 bases, in that order; junction bases with no gene match: 14. The CDR3 length is 17 residues. The germline V gene encodes CDR1 SGHAT and CDR2 FQNNGV. The DNA of the CDR3 is TGTGCCAGCAGCCCTCCGGGGGGGGACAGGGTTTTCTATGGCTACACCTTC. Amino acids: CASSPPGGDRVFYGYTF.

CDR3 coding DNA: TGTGCCAGCAGCCCCTCGCAAAGTTACCAGGGGACCCTCTCTGGGGCCAACGTCCTGACTTTC. This gives the protein CASSPSQSYQGTLSGANVLTF. This chain uses TRBV3-1 (or the pseudogene TRBV3-2) with TRBJ2-6; D may be TRBD1 (6 bases). This CDR3 has 21 amino acids. CDR1 is LGHDT, CDR2 YNNKEL, per germline (reference sequence). Trimming removed 4 bases at V and 0 bases at J, with 25 bases between.